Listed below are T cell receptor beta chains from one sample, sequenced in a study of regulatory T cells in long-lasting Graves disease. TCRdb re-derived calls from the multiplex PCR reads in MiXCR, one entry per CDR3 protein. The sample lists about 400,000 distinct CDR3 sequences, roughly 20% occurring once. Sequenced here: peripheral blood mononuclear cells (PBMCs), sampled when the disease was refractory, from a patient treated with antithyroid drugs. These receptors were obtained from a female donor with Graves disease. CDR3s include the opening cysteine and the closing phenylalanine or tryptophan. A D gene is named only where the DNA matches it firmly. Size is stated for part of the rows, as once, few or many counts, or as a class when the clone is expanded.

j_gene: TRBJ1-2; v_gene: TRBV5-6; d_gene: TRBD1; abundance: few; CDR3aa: CASSPRTGDYGYTF; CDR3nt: TGTGCCAGCAGCCCAAGGACAGGAGATTATGGCTACACCTTC
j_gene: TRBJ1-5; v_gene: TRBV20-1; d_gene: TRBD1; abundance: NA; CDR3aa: CSATQGEQPQHF; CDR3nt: TGCAGTGCTACACAGGGGGAGCAGCCCCAGCATTTT
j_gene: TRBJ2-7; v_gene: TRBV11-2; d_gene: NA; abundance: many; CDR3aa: CASSLGGANSYEQYF; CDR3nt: TGTGCCAGCAGCTTAGGAGGGGCCAACTCCTACGAGCAGTACTTC
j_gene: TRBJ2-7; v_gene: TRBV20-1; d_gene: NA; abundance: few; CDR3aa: CSARDLKRTTYEQYF; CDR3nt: TGCAGTGCTAGAGATCTCAAGAGAACAACCTACGAGCAGTACTTC
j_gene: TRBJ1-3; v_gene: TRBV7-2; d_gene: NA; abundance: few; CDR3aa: CASSPRRTDRNTIYF; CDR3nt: TGTGCCAGCAGCCCGCGCAGGACAGACAGAAACACCATATATTTT
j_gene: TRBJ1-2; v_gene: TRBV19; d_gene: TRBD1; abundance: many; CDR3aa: CASSWQGGGYTF; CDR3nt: TGTGCCAGTAGTTGGCAGGGGGGCGGCTACACCTTC
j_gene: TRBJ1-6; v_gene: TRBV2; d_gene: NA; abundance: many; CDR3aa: CASSSPLHF; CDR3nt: TGTGCCAGCAGTTCACCCCTCCACTTT
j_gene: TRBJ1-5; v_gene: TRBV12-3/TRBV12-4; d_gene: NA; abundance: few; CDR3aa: CASSFRDGPNQPQHF; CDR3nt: TGTGCCAGCAGTTTTCGGGACGGACCCAATCAGCCCCAGCATTTT
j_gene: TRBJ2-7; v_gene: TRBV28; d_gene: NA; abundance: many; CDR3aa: CASTRWNSYEQYF; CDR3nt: TGTGCCAGCACCCGATGGAACTCCTACGAGCAGTACTTC
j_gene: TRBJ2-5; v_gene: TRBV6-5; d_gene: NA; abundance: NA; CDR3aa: CASSYPGTSKTQYF; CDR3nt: TGTGCCAGCAGTTACCCCGGAACTTCCAAGACTCAGTACTTC